This entry concerns a single T cell receptor (beta chain). Germline V lookup: CDR1 WNHNN, CDR2 SYGVQD (reference sequence). This CDR3 is built from 14 residues. J lost 4 bases, V lost 0 bases, and 2 bases had no gene match. The sample originates from a study of control samples from healthy donors and cancer patients. The assay was immunoSEQ multiplex PCR, and TCRdb's table has in-frame clones only and misses some. Of over 150,000 clones in the sample, around 96% were seen once. What was sequenced was blood. This TCR came from a woman in her thirties in good health. The chain employs TRBV10-1 and TRBJ2-5; 7 bases fit TRBD1. The CDR3 DNA sequence: TGCGCCAGCAGTGAGTCTGCAGGGGGAGAGACCCAGTACTTC. Translating gives CASSESAGGETQYF.